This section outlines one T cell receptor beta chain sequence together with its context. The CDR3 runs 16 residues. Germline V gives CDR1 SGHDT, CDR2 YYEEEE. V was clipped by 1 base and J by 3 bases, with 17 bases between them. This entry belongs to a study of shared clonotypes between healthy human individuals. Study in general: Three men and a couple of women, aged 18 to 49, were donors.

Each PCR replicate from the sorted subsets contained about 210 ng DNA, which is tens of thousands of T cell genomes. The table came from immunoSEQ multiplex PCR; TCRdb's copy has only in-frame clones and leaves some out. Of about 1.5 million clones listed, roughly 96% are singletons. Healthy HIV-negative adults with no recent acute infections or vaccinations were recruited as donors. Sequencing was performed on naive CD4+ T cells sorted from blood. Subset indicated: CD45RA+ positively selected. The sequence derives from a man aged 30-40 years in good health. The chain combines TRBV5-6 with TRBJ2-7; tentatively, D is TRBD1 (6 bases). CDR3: CASSLSLQGRFYEQYF. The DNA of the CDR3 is TGTGCCAGCAGCTTGAGTCTACAGGGAAGGTTCTACGAGCAGTACTTC.